The clone carrying this TCR beta chain was seen just once. Its cognate antigen is unknown. The record originates from a study of shared clonotypes between healthy human individuals. Across the whole study: For every donor, three CD4 naive, three CD4 memory, two CD8 naive and one CD8 memory plates were used. General study points: Memory subsets had estimated richness that was generally smaller than that of naive subsets.

Several immunoSEQ 96-well plates shared each subset's DNA, each plate a replicate. Original methodology: ImmunoSEQ only sent back junction sequences with no quality scores, so filtering was done differently. TCRdb keeps only in-frame clones here, not all; method: immunoSEQ multiplex PCR. V, J and clone size are those of that table, while D and trimming were read from the DNA. Of around 700,000 clones listed, roughly 70% were seen once; the top ten hold 1.8%. Sequencing used memory CD4+ T cells sorted from blood. Subset defined: CD45RA-negative fraction. The sequence came from a woman in her thirties in good health.

In nucleotides, the CDR3 is TGTGCCAGCCTTAAGGAGAACACCGGGGAGCTGTTTTTT. This sequence encodes CASLKENTGELFF. The rearrangement uses TRBV7-6 and TRBJ2-2; the D is unclear. From germline, CDR1 is SGHVS and CDR2 FNYEAQ. Trimming left V 8 bases short and J 1 base short, with 8 bases between. This CDR3 has 13 residues.